This T cell receptor (beta chain) appears in the sequencing data of a study of shared clonotypes between healthy human individuals (dated by TCRdb to the early 2020s). Study-wide context: The cohort comprised two women and three men aged 18 to 49 years. To increase sequencing depth and limit assay-specific biases, different laboratories used diverse techniques to prepare libraries and sequence TCR repertoires. Per donor, leukapheresis produced somewhere between about 0.94 and 8.9 billion PBMCs. To estimate repertoire size and how much clonotypes are shared between individuals, the study performed deep sequencing of blood TCR repertoires from roughly five healthy adults. For each donor, CD4 naive and CD4 memory were each run on three plates, CD8 naive on two plates, and CD8 memory on one plate. Results and caveats for the whole study, not just this receptor: Sampling was limited to blood, and TCR repertoires in tissue likely differ from TCR repertoires in blood. Roughly 5.2% of naive CD4, 3.5% of naive CD8, about 2.5% of memory CD4, and more than 0.35% of memory CD8 clonotypes were shared across several donors. Incomplete sequencing was indicated by rarefaction of sorted-subset datasets, despite the large sequencing depth. Estimated clonotype richness was generally larger for naive than for memory subsets. Pairwise subsampling led to the expectation that sequencing depth would affect the degree of clonotype sharing among donors. Higher generation probabilities were observed for clonotypes shared by all four sorted-subset donors than for non-shared clonotypes. The genetic and exposure-history diversity represented was limited by the small number of donors.

Using the deep immunoSEQ assay, multiplex PCR amplified TCR CDR3 regions from genomic DNA. For each cell subset, the extracted genomic DNA was distributed evenly across all wells of several immunoSEQ 96-well plates, and each plate served as one replicate. For sorted subsets, 200 to 250 ng of genomic DNA, equivalent to 30,000 or so T cell genomes, went into each replicate PCR. Purified libraries were quantified with a Qubit 3.0 fluorometer, sized on a Bioanalyzer 2100, and re-quantified with the KAPA Library Quantification kit. Every immunoSEQ 96-well plate was sequenced on a separate single-read 150-cycle Illumina NextSeq 550 flow cell. As for the original processing: Because the immunoSEQ output included only junctional sequences and no quality scores, the filtering could not be the same as the filtering used for full-length reads. Sequences were annotated with PyIR, a Python wrapper for IgBLAST v1.9, using IMGT germline references to assign V/J genes and CDR3. Reads were filtered out if the reads had weak V/J assignments (E-value above 1e-6), no CDR3, stop codons, out-of-frame junctions, or ambiguous translated residues. V3J clonotypes were defined as sequences sharing the same inferred V gene, J gene, and CDR3 amino acid sequence. Percentage overlap between repertoires was calculated by dividing the number of shared unique clonotypes by the size of the smaller repertoire. Repertoire richness was assessed with RTK rarefaction, the Chao1 estimator, and Recon v2.1 estimates of unobserved clonotypes. Generation probabilities for all TCRbeta clonotypes obtained by the gDNA method from a few donors were computed using OLGA. Sourced from immuneACCESS, this table was stored by TCRdb with only in-frame sequences that have V and J called. A share of the clones is absent; for the studies checked, an unresolved V gene accounts for under half, and the remainder has no known explanation. That table furnishes V, J and clone size, whereas the DNA furnished D and trimming. The sample data list around 1,900,000 clones, and about 94% of these were observed just once. Of the sample, 1.5% to 2% falls within the top ten clones.

Regarding this clone: This receptor's antigen is unknown. One base away there is no much larger clone; base qualities are not given.

For the CD8 naive samples, CD45RO-negative cells were positively selected for CCR7, yielding a CD45RA+CCR7+ population from which TemRA cells were excluded. The donors were healthy, HIV-negative adults who had no recently reported acute infections or vaccinations. Every donor was a Caucasian adult living in Nashville, Tennessee, USA. Blood was obtained by leukapheresis, after which PBMCs were separated by Ficoll-Histopaque density gradient centrifugation and cryopreserved in liquid nitrogen vapor phase. Analytical flow cytometry was used to check the purity and quantity of each magnetically sorted T cell population. Each sorted fraction had its genomic DNA isolated and then quantified by UV absorbance on a Nanodrop 2000c. As encoded in the germline V gene, CDR1 is SNHLY while CDR2 is FYNNEI. The CDR3 sequence holds 15 residues, the cysteine and phenylalanine included. CDR3 DNA is the only sequence kept; it has 45 bases, read in frame from the first base. The V end loses 3 bases and the J end loses 0 bases, and a stretch of 11 bases separates them.

The chain uses TRBV2 and TRBJ1-1; the D gene lacks a confident call. Sequencing used naive CD8+ T cells from PBMCs. Per the publication, the cell subset or site label means: CD45RA+CCR7+. This TCR was sampled from a man aged 18 to 30 in good health. Some clones in this sample may be carry-over from other donors' samples. This receptor has the CDR3 CASSDRPGMNTEAFF. The nucleotides read TGTGCCAGCAGTGACAGGCCGGGGATGAACACTGAAGCTTTCTTT.